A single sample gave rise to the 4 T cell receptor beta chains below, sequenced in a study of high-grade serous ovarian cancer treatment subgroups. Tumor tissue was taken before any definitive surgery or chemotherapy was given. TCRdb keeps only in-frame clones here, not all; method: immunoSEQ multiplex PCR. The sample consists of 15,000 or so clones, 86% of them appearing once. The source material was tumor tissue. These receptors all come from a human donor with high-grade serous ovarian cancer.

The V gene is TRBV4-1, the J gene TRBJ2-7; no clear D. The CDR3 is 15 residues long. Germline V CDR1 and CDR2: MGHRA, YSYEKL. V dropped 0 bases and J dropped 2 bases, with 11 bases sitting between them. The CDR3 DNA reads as TGCGCCAGCAGCCAAGATCCATCGTCCACCTACGAGCAGTACTTC. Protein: CASSQDPSSTYEQYF.

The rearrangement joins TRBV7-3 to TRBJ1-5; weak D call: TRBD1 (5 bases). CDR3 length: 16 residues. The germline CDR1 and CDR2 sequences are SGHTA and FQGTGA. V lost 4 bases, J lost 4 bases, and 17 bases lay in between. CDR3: CASSSRTHSVNQPQHF. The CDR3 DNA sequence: TGTGCCAGCAGCTCGAGGACACACTCAGTGAATCAGCCCCAGCATTTT.

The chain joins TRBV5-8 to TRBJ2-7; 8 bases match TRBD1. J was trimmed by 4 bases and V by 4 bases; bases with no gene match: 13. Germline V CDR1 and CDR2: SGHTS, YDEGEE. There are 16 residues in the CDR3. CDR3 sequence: CASSQPPRTGIYEQYF. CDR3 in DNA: TGTGCCAGCAGCCAACCACCCCGGACAGGGATTTACGAGCAGTACTTC.

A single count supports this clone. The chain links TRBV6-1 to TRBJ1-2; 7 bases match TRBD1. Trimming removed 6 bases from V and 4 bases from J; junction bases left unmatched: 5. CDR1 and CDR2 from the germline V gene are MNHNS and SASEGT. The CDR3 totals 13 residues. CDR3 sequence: CASRGQSLYGYTF. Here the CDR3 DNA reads TGTGCCAGCAGGGGACAGTCACTCTATGGCTACACCTTC.